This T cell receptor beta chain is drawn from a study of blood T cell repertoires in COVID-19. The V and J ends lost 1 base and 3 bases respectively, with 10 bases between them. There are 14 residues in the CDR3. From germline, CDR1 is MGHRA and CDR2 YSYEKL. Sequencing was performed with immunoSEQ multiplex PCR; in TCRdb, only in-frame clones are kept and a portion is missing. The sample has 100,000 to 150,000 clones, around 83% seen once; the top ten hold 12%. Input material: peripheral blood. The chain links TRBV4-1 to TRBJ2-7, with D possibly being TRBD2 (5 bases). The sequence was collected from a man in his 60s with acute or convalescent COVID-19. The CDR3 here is CASSQAPGIYEQYF. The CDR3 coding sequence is TGCGCCAGCAGCCAAGCACCGGGGATCTACGAGCAGTACTTC.